The source of this T cell receptor beta chain is a study of shared clonotypes between healthy human individuals. About the research overall: Samples came from two female and a few male donors aged 18 to 49.

Authors' methods: ImmunoSEQ only sent back junction sequences with no quality scores, so filtering was done differently. Profiling relied on immunoSEQ multiplex PCR, and the TCRdb table lists in-frame clones only, not all of them. The V and J calls and the clone size are those of that table, but D and trimming were determined from the DNA. The data contain roughly 1.5 million clones, 95% to 99% of them seen just once; the ten biggest clones take up roughly 0.42%. Turning to this clone: The antigen is not known.

Study findings and constraints: It was only blood that was sampled, and tissue repertoires likely differ.

The length of the CDR3 is 17 residues. Unmatched junction bases numbered 17, after V lost 4 bases and J lost 6 bases. Germline CDR1 and CDR2: SQVTM and ANQGSEA. This receptor was identified in a man aged 30 to 39 in good health. The V and J genes are TRBV29-1 and TRBJ2-3, with TRBD1 identical over 9 bases. The sample consisted of naive CD4+ T cells sorted from blood. The subset is: CD45RA+ positively selected. The CDR3 reads CSVGTGTGFMGRDTQYF. CDR3 DNA: TGCAGCGTTGGAACCGGGACAGGGTTTATGGGTCGGGATACGCAGTATTTT.